This is a list of T cell receptor beta chains from one sample in a study of T cells in Graves' hyperthyroidism and ophthalmopathy. TCRdb processed the multiplex PCR reads anew with MiXCR; each CDR3 protein has one entry. The data show about half a million distinct CDR3 sequences, with around a fifth seen just once and around 47% held by the top ten. Specimen: blood. These receptor sequences come from a woman between 65 and 79 years old with Graves' ophthalmopathy. Each CDR3 is given with its conserved first and last residue. A D gene is named only where the DNA matches it firmly. Size values are once, few and many counts, or a class for expanded clones, and some rows have none.

clone size: few; J gene: TRBJ1-2; V gene: TRBV7-9; D gene: .; CDR3 protein: CASSLLRANYGYTF; CDR3 DNA: TGTGCCAGCAGTCTTTTGCGTGCCAACTATGGCTACACCTTC
clone size: .; J gene: TRBJ2-7; V gene: TRBV7-2; D gene: TRBD2; CDR3 protein: CASSPRGGTISYEQYF; CDR3 DNA: TGTGCCAGCAGCCCCCGGGGGGGCACCATCTCCTACGAGCAGTACTTC
clone size: .; J gene: TRBJ1-2; V gene: TRBV19; D gene: .; CDR3 protein: CASSIQLFYGYTF; CDR3 DNA: TGTGCCAGTAGTATCCAACTCTTTTATGGCTACACCTTC
clone size: many; J gene: TRBJ2-3; V gene: TRBV28; D gene: TRBD2; CDR3 protein: CASISGRAGTDTQYF; CDR3 DNA: TGTGCCAGCATTAGCGGGAGGGCAGGCACAGATACGCAGTATTTT
clone size: .; J gene: TRBJ2-3; V gene: TRBV20-1; D gene: .; CDR3 protein: CSAVPVRDTQYF; CDR3 DNA: TGCAGTGCCGTTCCGGTTCGCGATACGCAGTATTTT
clone size: .; J gene: TRBJ2-3; V gene: TRBV4-3; D gene: TRBD2; CDR3 protein: CASSQAGLASDTQYF; CDR3 DNA: TGCGCCAGCAGCCAAGCCGGACTAGCGTCAGATACGCAGTATTTT
clone size: few; J gene: TRBJ1-2; V gene: TRBV29-1; D gene: .; CDR3 protein: CSVGGGARYGYTF; CDR3 DNA: TGCAGCGTTGGCGGAGGGGCTCGGTATGGCTACACCTTC
clone size: many; J gene: TRBJ2-5; V gene: TRBV2; D gene: TRBD1; CDR3 protein: CASSDGTGVQETQYF; CDR3 DNA: TGTGCCAGCAGTGACGGGACAGGGGTGCAAGAGACCCAGTACTTC
clone size: .; J gene: TRBJ2-7; V gene: TRBV5-1; D gene: TRBD1; CDR3 protein: CASSLPSDGQGSSYEQYF; CDR3 DNA: TGCGCCAGCAGCTTGCCTAGTGACGGACAGGGGAGCTCCTACGAGCAGTACTTC
clone size: .; J gene: TRBJ1-1; V gene: TRBV7-9; D gene: .; CDR3 protein: CASSQTTRVAFF; CDR3 DNA: TGTGCCAGCAGCCAAACTACAAGAGTTGCTTTCTTT
clone size: few; J gene: TRBJ1-1; V gene: TRBV10-3; D gene: TRBD1; CDR3 protein: CAITATGGRMNTEAFF; CDR3 DNA: TGTGCCATCACCGCCACAGGGGGACGAATGAACACTGAAGCTTTCTTT
clone size: .; J gene: TRBJ2-1; V gene: TRBV5-4; D gene: .; CDR3 protein: CASSLTPGQQFF; CDR3 DNA: TGTGCCAGCAGCCTTACGCCGGGACAGCAGTTCTTC
clone size: .; J gene: TRBJ2-3; V gene: TRBV5-1; D gene: TRBD2; CDR3 protein: CASSSGLAGLDTQYF; CDR3 DNA: TGCGCCAGCAGCTCGGGACTAGCGGGATTAGATACGCAGTATTTT
clone size: few; J gene: TRBJ2-5; V gene: TRBV12-3/TRBV12-4; D gene: TRBD2; CDR3 protein: CASSFMGGRIQTQYF; CDR3 DNA: TGTGCCAGCAGTTTTATGGGCGGGAGAATCCAGACCCAGTACTTC
clone size: few; J gene: TRBJ2-2; V gene: TRBV10-1; D gene: TRBD2; CDR3 protein: CASSDSGRAPGELFF; CDR3 DNA: TGCGCCAGCAGCGATAGCGGGAGGGCCCCCGGGGAGCTGTTTTTT
clone size: few; J gene: TRBJ2-1; V gene: TRBV7-9; D gene: .; CDR3 protein: CASSSHPRDEQFF; CDR3 DNA: TGTGCCAGCAGCTCACACCCTCGGGATGAGCAGTTCTTC
clone size: few; J gene: TRBJ1-1; V gene: TRBV6-1; D gene: .; CDR3 protein: CATKPEVGGNTEAFF; CDR3 DNA: TGTGCCACCAAGCCGGAGGTTGGGGGTAACACTGAAGCTTTCTTT
clone size: many; J gene: TRBJ2-1; V gene: TRBV19; D gene: TRBD2; CDR3 protein: CASRGAGVYNEQFF; CDR3 DNA: TGTGCCAGCCGCGGGGCGGGAGTCTACAATGAGCAGTTCTTC
clone size: few; J gene: TRBJ2-2; V gene: TRBV6-1; D gene: TRBD1; CDR3 protein: CASNIDRGANTGELFF; CDR3 DNA: TGTGCCAGCAATATCGACAGGGGCGCGAACACCGGGGAGCTGTTTTTT
clone size: few; J gene: TRBJ2-7; V gene: TRBV12-3/TRBV12-4; D gene: .; CDR3 protein: CASGVALVSEQYF; CDR3 DNA: TGTGCCTCCGGGGTGGCCTTAGTGAGCGAGCAGTACTTC
clone size: few; J gene: TRBJ2-7; V gene: TRBV20-1; D gene: TRBD1; CDR3 protein: CSARDRGFYEQYF; CDR3 DNA: TGCAGTGCGCGGGACAGGGGGTTTTACGAGCAGTACTTC
clone size: many; J gene: TRBJ2-1; V gene: TRBV7-3; D gene: TRBD2; CDR3 protein: CASSFPSGRAWEQFF; CDR3 DNA: TGTGCCAGCAGCTTCCCTAGCGGGAGGGCCTGGGAGCAGTTCTTC
clone size: .; J gene: TRBJ1-2; V gene: TRBV12-3/TRBV12-4; D gene: TRBD1; CDR3 protein: CASSRGQAYGYTF; CDR3 DNA: TGTGCCAGCAGCCGAGGACAGGCCTATGGCTACACCTTC
clone size: many; J gene: TRBJ2-5; V gene: TRBV11-2; D gene: TRBD1; CDR3 protein: CASSLGGGALETQYF; CDR3 DNA: TGTGCCAGCAGCTTAGGAGGGGGCGCGTTGGAGACCCAGTACTTC
clone size: many; J gene: TRBJ2-1; V gene: TRBV3-1; D gene: .; CDR3 protein: CASSQEGFRINEQFF; CDR3 DNA: TGTGCCAGCAGCCAAGAGGGATTCCGGATTAATGAGCAGTTCTTC
clone size: many; J gene: TRBJ2-2; V gene: TRBV11-2; D gene: .; CDR3 protein: CASSFGGELFF; CDR3 DNA: TGTGCCAGCAGCTTTGGCGGGGAGCTGTTTTTT
clone size: .; J gene: TRBJ1-1; V gene: TRBV6-1; D gene: .; CDR3 protein: CASSFDRGYTEAFF; CDR3 DNA: TGTGCCAGCAGCTTCGACCGAGGATACACTGAAGCTTTCTTT
clone size: many; J gene: TRBJ1-1; V gene: TRBV2; D gene: .; CDR3 protein: CASRNHFLTVNTEAFF; CDR3 DNA: TGTGCCAGCAGGAACCACTTCTTGACGGTGAACACTGAAGCTTTCTTT
clone size: .; J gene: TRBJ1-5; V gene: TRBV6-2/TRBV6-3; D gene: TRBD1; CDR3 protein: CASSWTGSQPQHF; CDR3 DNA: TGTGCCAGCAGTTGGACAGGGTCCCAGCCCCAGCATTTT
clone size: .; J gene: TRBJ1-2; V gene: TRBV27; D gene: TRBD1; CDR3 protein: CASGSLDRAYGYTF; CDR3 DNA: TGTGCCAGCGGCTCTCTCGACAGGGCCTATGGCTACACCTTC
clone size: many; J gene: TRBJ2-1; V gene: TRBV28; D gene: TRBD2; CDR3 protein: CASSLAGDRNEQFF; CDR3 DNA: TGTGCCAGCAGTTTAGCGGGAGACCGCAATGAGCAGTTCTTC
clone size: many; J gene: TRBJ2-7; V gene: TRBV11-2; D gene: TRBD1; CDR3 protein: CASSLAAGTGFEQYF; CDR3 DNA: TGTGCCAGCAGCTTAGCAGCCGGGACAGGGTTCGAGCAGTACTTC